These T cell receptor beta chains were read from a single sample in a study of tumor and adjacent non-tumor tissue in lung cancer. TCRdb re-analysed the multiplex PCR reads in MiXCR, keeping a single row per CDR3 protein. The data show some 80,000 distinct CDR3 sequences, over 65% seen once. Source material: distant non-tumor lung tissue. These TCRs come from a man between 65 and 85 years old with non-small cell lung cancer. Each CDR3 is given with its conserved first and last residue. The order of the fields is V gene, D gene, clone size, J gene, CDR3 DNA, CDR3 protein. The D gene is left open where the match is weak. Size tells how often a clone was seen (once, few, many) or the class of an expanded clone, and some rows leave it out.

TRBV12-5	-	-	TRBJ2-7	TGTGTTACTGGCCCAAACCCGGACGAGCAGTACTTC	CVTGPNPDEQYF
TRBV11-3	TRBD1	-	TRBJ1-1	TGTGCAAGCAGCCTCCGGGACAGAACCCTAAACGCTGAAGCTTTCTTT	CASSLRDRTLNAEAFF
TRBV29-1	-	-	TRBJ1-1	TGCAGCATTATTGTAGTCCCTGAAACCTTCTTT	CSIIVVPETFF
TRBV6-6	-	-	TRBJ1-1	TGTGCCGGCAGACTCCCTGACACTGGAGCTTTCTTT	CAGRLPDTGAFF
TRBV7-9	TRBD1	once	TRBJ1-1	TGTGCCAACAGCTTTGGTCTTGTGGCAGGGGGCAGGTCTGAAGCTTTCTTT	CANSFGLVAGGRSEAFF
TRBV6-1	-	-	TRBJ1-2	TGTGCCAGCACCGCCCGGGATAGGAACGGTGGTGCCTACACCTTC	CASTARDRNGGAYTF
TRBV10-2	-	-	TRBJ1-3	TGCGCCAGCAGTGATGGGGCCGACTCTGGAAACACCATATATTTT	CASSDGADSGNTIYF
TRBV6-2/TRBV6-3	-	-	TRBJ1-5	TGTGCCAGCAGTTACTATTCAGACTCTCAGCCACAGCATTTT	CASSYYSDSQPQHF
TRBV5-5	-	once	TRBJ1-1	TGTGTCAGCAGCTTGGAACAGATCATGAACACTGAAGCTTTATTT	CVSSLEQIMNTEALF
TRBV11-2	TRBD1	-	TRBJ2-1	TGTTCCAGCAGTCCGGGGACAGTTGGGCAAGAGACCCAGTTCTTC	CSSSPGTVGQETQFF
TRBV12-3/TRBV12-4	-	-	TRBJ1-4	TGTGCCAGCAGCTCCGAGCCACCGGGTAGGATGGCTAATGAAAAACTGTTTTTT	CASSSEPPGRMANEKLFF
TRBV6-2/TRBV6-3	-	-	TRBJ2-6	TGTACCAGCAGCCGCCCATTTAAATCTGGGGCCAACGTCCTGACTTTC	CTSSRPFKSGANVLTF
TRBV5-6	-	-	TRBJ2-7	TGTGCCAGCAGCTGGGGATTTCGGGGATACTACGAGCAGTACTTC	CASSWGFRGYYEQYF
TRBV11-3	TRBD1	medium-sized	TRBJ2-7	TGTGCCAGCAGCACAGGGGTTTCCTACGAGCAGTACTTC	CASSTGVSYEQYF
TRBV12-3/TRBV12-4	-	-	TRBJ2-3	TGTGCCAGCAGTATGGGAATAGCGGCCTGCACAGATACGCAGTATTTT	CASSMGIAACTDTQYF
TRBV29-1	TRBD1	once	TRBJ2-3	TGCAGCTTACTCCCACATGTGACAGGGGGGGACATAGATACGAAGTATTTT	CSLLPHVTGGDIDTKYF
TRBV11-3	-	once	TRBJ2-2	TGTGCCAGTAGCTTAAGCGTCGGGGAGCTGTTTTTT	CASSLSVGELFF
TRBV28	-	-	TRBJ2-1	TGTGCCAGCAGTCGCGAGAGCTCCTACGATGAGCACTTCTTC	CASSRESSYDEHFF
TRBV20-1	-	-	TRBJ1-1	TGCAGTGCTAAAGGAACGATTGAAGCTATCTTT	CSAKGTIEAIF
TRBV6-1	-	-	TRBJ2-3	TGTGCCAGTGGTGAATCCAATTTTACGCAGTATTTT	CASGESNFTQYF
TRBV7-9	TRBD2	-	TRBJ2-5	TGTGCCACCAGCTTTGGGACTAGCGGGGGGCAAGAGACCCAGTACTTC	CATSFGTSGGQETQYF
TRBV4-1	-	-	TRBJ1-5	TGCGCCAGCAGCCAAGCGGACAGACTGCCCCTACATTTT	CASSQADRLPLHF
TRBV12-3/TRBV12-4	-	few	TRBJ2-7	TGTATCAGCAGTTTATCTGGGAGTCGTTACGAGCAGTACTTC	CISSLSGSRYEQYF
TRBV5-4	-	-	TRBJ2-7	TGTGTCGGCAGCTTGGGACCGGGAACGACCTACGAGCAGTACTTC	CVGSLGPGTTYEQYF
TRBV6-2/TRBV6-3	-	-	TRBJ2-2	TGTGCCAGTAGCAGAATTAATACCAGGGAGCTGTTTTTT	CASSRINTRELFF
TRBV11-1	-	-	TRBJ2-5	TGTAACAGCAGCTTTTTCAGGCGGGAGACCCAGTACTTC	CNSSFFRRETQYF
TRBV10-1	TRBD1	few	TRBJ2-2	TGCGCCAGCAGTGGAAACAGGGGGTCGATTACCGGGGAGCTGTTTTTT	CASSGNRGSITGELFF
TRBV4-3	-	-	TRBJ1-2	TGCACCAACAGCCAAGATGTAGGCGGAGATGGCTACACCTTC	CTNSQDVGGDGYTF
TRBV11-1	-	-	TRBJ2-2	TGTGCCACTAGCTTAGGGCGCTGGACACTAAACACCGGGGAGCTGTTTTTT	CATSLGRWTLNTGELFF
TRBV5-5	TRBD2	many	TRBJ2-1	TGTGCCAGCAGCTTGGCGGGACTAGCGGGAGATACCTACAATGAGCAGTTCTTC	CASSLAGLAGDTYNEQFF
TRBV6-6	-	-	TRBJ2-1	TGTGCCAGCAGTTACAATAGTGGAGAGCGTACCAACAATGAGCAGTTCTTC	CASSYNSGERTNNEQFF
TRBV6-1	-	many	TRBJ2-7	TGTGCCAGCACGACGGCATCTGACAGCTACTACGAGCAGTACTTC	CASTTASDSYYEQYF
TRBV12-3/TRBV12-4	TRBD2	few	TRBJ2-2	TGTGCCAGTAGTCTATACAGCGGGGGCTATACCGAGGAGTTGTTTTTT	CASSLYSGGYTEELFF
TRBV5-6	-	-	TRBJ2-2	TGTGCCAGCAGCTTTGGAACCGGGGACTCAGGCGGGGAACTGTTTTTT	CASSFGTGDSGGELFF
TRBV11-3	-	-	TRBJ1-1	TGTGCCAGCAGACCCGCCACCGCAGGGGACACTGAAGATTTCTTT	CASRPATAGDTEDFF
TRBV28	-	-	TRBJ2-1	TGTGCCAGTAGTCTTGAGTGGGGGTACAATGAGCAGTTCTTC	CASSLEWGYNEQFF
TRBV6-6	-	-	TRBJ1-2	TGTGCCAGGAGTTACTCGGAGGATGGGTATGGCTACACCTTC	CARSYSEDGYGYTF
TRBV7-9	-	-	TRBJ2-5	TGTGCCAGCAGCCCTCGGCGGAGCCAAGAGACCCAGAACTTC	CASSPRRSQETQNF
TRBV4-2	-	-	TRBJ2-3	TGTGCCAGCAGCCAAGCGGACAGAACCATAGATACACAGTATTTT	CASSQADRTIDTQYF
TRBV5-1	-	few	TRBJ2-3	TGCACCAGCAGTTTTATCACAGATACGCAGTATTTT	CTSSFITDTQYF